This record looks at one TCR beta chain sequence and its context. The antigen is undetermined. The source of the sample is a study of cytomegalovirus exposure and HLA in healthy donors. Study conclusions and caveats: The study put 150 to 200 TCR beta chains on its list as cytomegalovirus-associated. Later on, an analysis found that several of the most significant clusters appeared to be linked to common viral pathogens, which included parvovirus B19.

This CDR3 has 14 residues. Germline assignment: CDR1 SQVTM and CDR2 ANQGSEA. V shed 4 bases and J shed 2 bases, with 15 bases lying between them. Unrecorded immune exposures were likely, despite nominal health at sampling. With 60 Vbeta and 13 Jbeta primers, the PCR was carried out. Here immunoSEQ multiplex PCR was the method, and the copy in TCRdb shows in-frame clones only, minus some. The sample has more than 80,000 clones; around nine tenths are singletons. The chain employs TRBV29-1 and TRBJ2-7; a weak D match, TRBD1 (6 bases). This TCR was recovered from a man aged 25 to 45 in good health and CMV-seropositive. The sample was PBMCs. In nucleotides, the CDR3 is TGCAGCGTTGCCGCCGGACAGTTCGCCTACGAGCAGTACTTC. Its translation is CSVAAGQFAYEQYF.